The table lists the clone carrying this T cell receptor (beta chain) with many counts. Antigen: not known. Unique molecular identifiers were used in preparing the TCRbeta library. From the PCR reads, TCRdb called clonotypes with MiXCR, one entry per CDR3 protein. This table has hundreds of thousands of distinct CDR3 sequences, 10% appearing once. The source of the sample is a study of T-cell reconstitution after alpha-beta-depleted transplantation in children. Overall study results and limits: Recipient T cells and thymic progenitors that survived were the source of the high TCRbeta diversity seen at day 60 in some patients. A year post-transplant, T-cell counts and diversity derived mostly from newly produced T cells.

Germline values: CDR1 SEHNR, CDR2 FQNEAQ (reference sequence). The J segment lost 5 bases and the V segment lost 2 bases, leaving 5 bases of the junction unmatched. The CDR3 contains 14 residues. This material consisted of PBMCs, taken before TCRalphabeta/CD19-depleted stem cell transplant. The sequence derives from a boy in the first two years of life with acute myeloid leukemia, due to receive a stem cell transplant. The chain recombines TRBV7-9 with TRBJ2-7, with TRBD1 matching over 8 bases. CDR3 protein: CASSLWTGRDEQYF. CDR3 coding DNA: TGTGCCAGCAGCTTATGGACAGGGCGAGACGAGCAGTACTTC.